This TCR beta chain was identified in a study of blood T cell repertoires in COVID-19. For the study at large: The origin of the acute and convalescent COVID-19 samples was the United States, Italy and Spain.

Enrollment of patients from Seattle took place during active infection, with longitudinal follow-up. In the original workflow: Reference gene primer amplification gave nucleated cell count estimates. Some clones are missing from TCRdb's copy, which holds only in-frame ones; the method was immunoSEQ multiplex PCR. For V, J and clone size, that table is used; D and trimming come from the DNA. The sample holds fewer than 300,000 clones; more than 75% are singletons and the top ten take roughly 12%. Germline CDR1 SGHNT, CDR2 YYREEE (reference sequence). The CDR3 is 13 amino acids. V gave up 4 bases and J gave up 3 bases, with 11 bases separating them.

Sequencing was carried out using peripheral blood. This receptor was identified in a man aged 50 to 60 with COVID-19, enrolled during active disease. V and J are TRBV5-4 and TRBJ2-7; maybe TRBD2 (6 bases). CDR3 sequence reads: CASSPPGGYEQYF. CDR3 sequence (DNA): TGTGCCAGCAGCCCCCCCGGGGGCTACGAGCAGTACTTC. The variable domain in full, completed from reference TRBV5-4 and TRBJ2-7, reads ETGVTQSPTHLIKTRGQQVTLRCSSQSGHNTVSWYQQALGQGPQFIFQYYREEENGRGNFPPRFSGLQFPNYSSELNVNALELDDSALYLCASSPPGGYEQYFGPGTRLTVT.